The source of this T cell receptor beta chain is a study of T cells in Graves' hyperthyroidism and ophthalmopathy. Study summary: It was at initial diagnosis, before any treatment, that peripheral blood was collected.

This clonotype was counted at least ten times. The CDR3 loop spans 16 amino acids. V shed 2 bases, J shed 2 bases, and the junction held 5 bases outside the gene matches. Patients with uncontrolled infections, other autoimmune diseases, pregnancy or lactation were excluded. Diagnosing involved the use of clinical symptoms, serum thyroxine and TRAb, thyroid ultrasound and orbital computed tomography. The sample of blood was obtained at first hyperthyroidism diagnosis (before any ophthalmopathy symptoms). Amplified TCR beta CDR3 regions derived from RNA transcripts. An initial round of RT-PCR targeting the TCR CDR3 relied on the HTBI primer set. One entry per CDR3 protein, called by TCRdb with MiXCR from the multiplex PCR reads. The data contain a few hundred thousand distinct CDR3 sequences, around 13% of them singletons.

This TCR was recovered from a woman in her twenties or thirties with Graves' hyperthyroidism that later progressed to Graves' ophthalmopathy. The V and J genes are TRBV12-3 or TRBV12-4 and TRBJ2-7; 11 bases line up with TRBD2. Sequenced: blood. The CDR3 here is CASSLKLAGEAYEQYF. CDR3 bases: TGTGCCAGCAGTTTAAAACTAGCGGGAGAGGCCTACGAGCAGTACTTC.